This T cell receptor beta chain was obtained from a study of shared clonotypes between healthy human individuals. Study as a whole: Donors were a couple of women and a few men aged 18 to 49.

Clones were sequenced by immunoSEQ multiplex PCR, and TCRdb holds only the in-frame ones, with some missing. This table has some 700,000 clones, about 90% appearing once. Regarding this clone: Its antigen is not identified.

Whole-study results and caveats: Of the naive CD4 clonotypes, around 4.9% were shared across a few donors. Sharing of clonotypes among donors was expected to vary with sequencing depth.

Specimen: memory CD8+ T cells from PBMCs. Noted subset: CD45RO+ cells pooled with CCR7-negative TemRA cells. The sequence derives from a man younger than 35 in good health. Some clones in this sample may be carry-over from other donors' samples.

CDR3 protein: CASSFAPNSYNEQFF. Here the CDR3 DNA reads TGTGCCAGCAGTTTCGCCCCAAACTCCTACAATGAGCAGTTCTTC. The chain recombines TRBV27 with TRBJ2-1; D ambiguous. The germline V and J ends were trimmed by 3 bases and 0 bases, with 9 bases remaining between them. The CDR3 loop spans 15 amino acids. Looked up from germline, CDR1 is MNHEY and CDR2 is SMNVEV (reference sequence).